This T cell receptor (beta chain) was sequenced in a study of T cell changes during pregnancy in multiple sclerosis. Per germline, CDR1 SEHNR and CDR2 FQNEAQ (reference sequence). This CDR3 is built from 19 residues. V lost 5 bases and J lost 0; bases outside the gene matches: 15. This clone was seen a single time. The table came from immunoSEQ multiplex PCR; TCRdb's copy has only in-frame clones and leaves some out. This table holds some 80,000 clones, around 94% found once. The receptor was derived from a female donor with multiple sclerosis, enrolled in a pregnancy study. V gene TRBV7-9 combines with J gene TRBJ2-1; the match to TRBD1 covers 8 bases. The sample here was CD4+ T cells from peripheral blood mononuclear cells, taken after pregnancy. The CDR3 sequence: CASSLLSGTGWSSYNEQFF. Written as DNA, the CDR3 is TGTGCCAGCAGCCTCCTTTCGGGGACAGGTTGGAGCTCCTACAATGAGCAGTTCTTC.